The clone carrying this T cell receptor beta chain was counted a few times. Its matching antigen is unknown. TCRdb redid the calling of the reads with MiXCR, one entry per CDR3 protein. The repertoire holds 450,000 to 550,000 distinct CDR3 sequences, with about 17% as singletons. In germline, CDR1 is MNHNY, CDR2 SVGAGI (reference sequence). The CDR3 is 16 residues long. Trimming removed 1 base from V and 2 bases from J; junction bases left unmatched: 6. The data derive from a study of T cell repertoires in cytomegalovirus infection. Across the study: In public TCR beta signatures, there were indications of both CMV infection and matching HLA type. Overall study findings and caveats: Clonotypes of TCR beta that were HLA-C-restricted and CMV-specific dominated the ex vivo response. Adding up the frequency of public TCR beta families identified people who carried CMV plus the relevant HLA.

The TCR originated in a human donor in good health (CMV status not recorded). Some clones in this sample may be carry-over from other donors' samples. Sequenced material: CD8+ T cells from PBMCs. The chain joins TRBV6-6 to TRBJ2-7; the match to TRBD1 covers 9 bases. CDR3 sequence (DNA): TGTGCCAGCAGTTACTTGGGACAGGGCAAACCCTACGAGCAGTACTTC. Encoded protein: CASSYLGQGKPYEQYF.